One T cell receptor (beta chain) is described in this entry. This record belongs to a study of blood T cell repertoires in COVID-19. Generated by immunoSEQ multiplex PCR, the TCRdb table keeps only in-frame clones and is missing some. The table records 250,000 or so clones, roughly 90% of them present only once. There are 14 residues in the CDR3. V was pared by 4 bases and J by 0 bases, with 4 bases between. Looked up from germline, CDR1 is MGHRA and CDR2 is YSYEKL. The TCR comes from a young man with active or convalescent COVID-19. This chain connects TRBV4-1 to TRBJ2-6; the D is unclear. Sequenced: peripheral blood. CDR3 sequence (DNA): TGCGCCAGCAGCCGGAGCTCTGGGGCCAACGTCCTGACTTTC. It is translated as CASSRSSGANVLTF.